This is a list of T cell receptor beta chains from one sample in a study of blood T cell repertoires in COVID-19. Generated by immunoSEQ multiplex PCR, the TCRdb table keeps only in-frame clones and is missing some. The sample shows 500,000 or so clones, about 85% of them seen only once. Sample: PBMCs or T cells enriched from blood (not recorded which). Receptor source: a woman aged 18-30 years who had recovered from COVID-19. CDR3s leave out the opening cysteine and the closing phenylalanine or tryptophan. The D gene is left open where the match is weak.

v_call,d_call,cdr3_aa
TRBV6-1,TRBD1,ASSELEGAEAS
TRBV11-1,-,ASSSQSASEAF
TRBV9,TRBD1,ASSVAGQGGEKLF
TRBV7-9,TRBD2,ASSPLGTSVEF
TRBV27,-,ASSQESQVETDTQY
TRBV21-1,-,ASSLKEGASGNTIY
TRBV2,-,ASRQNTGELF
TRBV2,-,ASSTEGTINEKLF
TRBV6-2/TRBV6-3,-,ASSPIPGRGSYGYT
TRBV19,TRBD2,ASSATVGGRETQY
TRBV30,-,AWRGQGNTEAF
TRBV7-9,TRBD1,ASRPQGDPSPLH
TRBV5-1,TRBD1,ASSAQGATEAF
TRBV5-1,-,ASSPVGGEQY
TRBV19,TRBD1,ASTIKGQGSSPLH
TRBV28,-,ASSLTDPGRMGYT
TRBV9,TRBD1,ASSTGGAYTEAF
TRBV4-2,-,ASSQVEDSGTQY
TRBV30,-,AWRQAPLEYGYT
TRBV18,-,ASSYVRDSATGELF
TRBV19,TRBD1,ASSRQQGGSVYGYT
TRBV7-2,-,ASSLGILYEQY
TRBV5-1,-,ASSFSLDGENTEAF
TRBV28,TRBD1,ASSVDRADGTDTQY
TRBV3-1/TRBV3-2,-,ASSQDRGSNEQF
TRBV14,TRBD1,ASSQERDRGDQPQH
TRBV5-1,TRBD1,ASSLGGLGYGYT
TRBV18,TRBD1,ASSPGDRWGYT
TRBV27,TRBD1,ASSLGQPHLYEQY
TRBV28,-,ASTLDPGFGNQPQH
TRBV7-9,TRBD1,ASSDTTGGSTQY
TRBV5-1,-,ASSLEPIYEQY
TRBV4-1,TRBD1,ASSLVVGTENSPLH
TRBV18,-,ASSPMDRTYLYEQY
TRBV5-1,-,ASSLADVNTEAF
TRBV6-5,-,ASRGGAAANYGYT